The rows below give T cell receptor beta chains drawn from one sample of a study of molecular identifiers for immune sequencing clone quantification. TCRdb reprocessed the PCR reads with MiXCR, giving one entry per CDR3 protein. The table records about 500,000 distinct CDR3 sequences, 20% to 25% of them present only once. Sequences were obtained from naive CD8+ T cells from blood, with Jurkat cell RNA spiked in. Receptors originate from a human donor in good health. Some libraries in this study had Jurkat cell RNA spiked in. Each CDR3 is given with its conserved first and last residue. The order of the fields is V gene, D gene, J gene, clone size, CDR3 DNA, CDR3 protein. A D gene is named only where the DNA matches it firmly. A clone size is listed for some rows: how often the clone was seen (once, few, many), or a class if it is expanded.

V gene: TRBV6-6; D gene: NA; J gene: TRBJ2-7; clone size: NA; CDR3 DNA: TGTGCCAGCAGTTACTCGCGGCAGGGAAACTACGAGCAGTACTTC; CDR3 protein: CASSYSRQGNYEQYF
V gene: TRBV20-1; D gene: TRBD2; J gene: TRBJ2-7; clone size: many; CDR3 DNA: TGCAGTGCAAAGGGACTAGCGGGACTCTACGAGCAGTACTTC; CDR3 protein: CSAKGLAGLYEQYF
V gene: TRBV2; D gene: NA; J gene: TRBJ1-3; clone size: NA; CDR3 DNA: TGTGCCAGCAGTGAATGGGTAGGAAACACCATATATTTT; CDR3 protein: CASSEWVGNTIYF
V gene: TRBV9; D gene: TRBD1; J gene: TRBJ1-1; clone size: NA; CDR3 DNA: TGTGCCAGCAGCCTACAGGGGGACGAAGACACTGAAGCTTTCTTT; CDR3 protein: CASSLQGDEDTEAFF
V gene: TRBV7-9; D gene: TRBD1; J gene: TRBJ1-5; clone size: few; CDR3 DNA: TGTGCCAGCAGCTCGGCCGGGACAGGGGCATTGAGTCAGCCCCAGCATTTT; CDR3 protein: CASSSAGTGALSQPQHF
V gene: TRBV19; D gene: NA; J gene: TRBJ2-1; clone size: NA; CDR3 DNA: TGTGCCACCAAGAACCGGGCCGCCGGTGAGCAGTTCTTC; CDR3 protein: CATKNRAAGEQFF
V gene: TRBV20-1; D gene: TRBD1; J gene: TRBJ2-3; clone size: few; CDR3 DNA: TGCAGTGCCCGAGGGGGCCCAGATACGCAGTATTTT; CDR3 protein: CSARGGPDTQYF
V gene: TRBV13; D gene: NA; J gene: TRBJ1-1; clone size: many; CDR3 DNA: TGTGCCAGCAGCTCCCATAGGAGGGGCGGAATGAACACTGAAGCTTTCTTT; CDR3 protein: CASSSHRRGGMNTEAFF
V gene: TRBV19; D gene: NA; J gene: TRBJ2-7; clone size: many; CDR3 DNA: TGTGCCAGTAGCCCGGACGGTCGCTCCTACGAGCAGTACTTC; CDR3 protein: CASSPDGRSYEQYF
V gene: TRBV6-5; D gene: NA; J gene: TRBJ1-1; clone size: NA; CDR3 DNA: TGTGCCAGCAGTTACTTAGGGTATATCGGTGACACTGAAGCTTTCTTT; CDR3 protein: CASSYLGYIGDTEAFF
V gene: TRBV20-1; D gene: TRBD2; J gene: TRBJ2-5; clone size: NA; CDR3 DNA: TGCAGTGCTAGGGATACTAGCGGGGGGGCAGGGGGGGTATTAGAGACCCAGTACTTC; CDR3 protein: CSARDTSGGAGGVLETQYF
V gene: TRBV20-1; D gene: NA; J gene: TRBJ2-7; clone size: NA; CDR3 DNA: TGCAGTGCTAGTGGATGGGGGATAGACTACGAGCAGTACTTC; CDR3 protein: CSASGWGIDYEQYF
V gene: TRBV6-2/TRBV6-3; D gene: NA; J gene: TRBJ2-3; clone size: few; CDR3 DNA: TGTGCCAGCAGCGGGCTACAAGTCAACACAGATACGCAGTATTTT; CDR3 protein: CASSGLQVNTDTQYF
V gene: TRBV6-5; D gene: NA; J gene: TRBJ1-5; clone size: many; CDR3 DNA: TGTGCCAGCAGTTTTTCCCCGGGCCAGCCCCAGCATTTT; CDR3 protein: CASSFSPGQPQHF
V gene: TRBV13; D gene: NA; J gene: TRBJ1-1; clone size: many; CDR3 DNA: TGTGCCAGCAGCTATCCAATTGGGGTGAACACTGAAGCTTTCTTT; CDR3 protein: CASSYPIGVNTEAFF
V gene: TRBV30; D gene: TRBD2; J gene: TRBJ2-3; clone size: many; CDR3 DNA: TGTGCCTGGAACCTAGCGGGAGGGCCCGCAGATACGCAGTATTTT; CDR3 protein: CAWNLAGGPADTQYF
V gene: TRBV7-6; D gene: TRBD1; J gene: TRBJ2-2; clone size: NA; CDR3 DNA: TGTGCCAGCAGCCAACACCCCGGGACAGGGAACACCGGGGAGCTGTTTTTT; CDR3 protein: CASSQHPGTGNTGELFF